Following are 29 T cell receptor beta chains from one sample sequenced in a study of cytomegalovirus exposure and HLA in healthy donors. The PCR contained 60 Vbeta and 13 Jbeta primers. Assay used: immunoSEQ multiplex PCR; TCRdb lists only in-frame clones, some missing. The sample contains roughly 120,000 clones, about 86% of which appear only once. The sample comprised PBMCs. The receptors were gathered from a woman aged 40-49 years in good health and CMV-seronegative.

The CDR3 bases are TGTGCCAGCAGTTTAAAAGGGCGGGACAGCACAGATACGCAGTATTTT. It translates to CASSLKGRDSTDTQYF. J is TRBJ2-3 and V is TRBV28; D may be TRBD2 (6 bases). This CDR3 is 16 amino acids long. CDR1 and CDR2 from the germline V gene are MDHEN and SYDVKM. With 2 bases removed from V and 0 bases from J, the gap between germline ends came to 12 bases.

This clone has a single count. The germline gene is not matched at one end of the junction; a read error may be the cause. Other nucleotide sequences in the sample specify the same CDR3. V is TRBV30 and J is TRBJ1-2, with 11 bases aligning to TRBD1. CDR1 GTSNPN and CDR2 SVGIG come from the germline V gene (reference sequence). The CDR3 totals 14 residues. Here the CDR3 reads CAWSPGQGAYGYTF. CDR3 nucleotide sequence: TGTGCCTGGAGTCCCGGACAGGGGGCATATGGCTACACTTTC.

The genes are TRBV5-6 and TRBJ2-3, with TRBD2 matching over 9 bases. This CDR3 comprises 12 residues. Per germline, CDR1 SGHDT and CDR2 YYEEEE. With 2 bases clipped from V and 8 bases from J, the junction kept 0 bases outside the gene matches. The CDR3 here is CASSFSGGTQYF. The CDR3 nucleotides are TGTGCCAGCAGCTTTAGCGGGGGTACGCAGTATTTT.

The CDR3 sequence: CASSWGGVVMNTEAFF. CDR3 DNA: TGCGCCAGCAGCTGGGGAGGGGTTGTAATGAACACTGAAGCTTTCTTT. This chain links TRBV5-1 with TRBJ1-1, with D possibly being TRBD1 (5 bases). CDR3 length equals 16 residues. CDR1 is SGHRS, CDR2 YFSETQ, per germline. V was shortened by 3 bases and J by 0 bases, with 15 bases between the two germline ends.

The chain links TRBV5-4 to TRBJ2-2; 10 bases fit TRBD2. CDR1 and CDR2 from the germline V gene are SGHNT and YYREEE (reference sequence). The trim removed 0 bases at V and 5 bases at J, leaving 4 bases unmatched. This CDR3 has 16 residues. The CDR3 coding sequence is TGTGCCAGCAGCTTGGGACTAGCGGGCCGGACCGGGGAGCTGTTTTTT. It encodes CASSLGLAGRTGELFF.

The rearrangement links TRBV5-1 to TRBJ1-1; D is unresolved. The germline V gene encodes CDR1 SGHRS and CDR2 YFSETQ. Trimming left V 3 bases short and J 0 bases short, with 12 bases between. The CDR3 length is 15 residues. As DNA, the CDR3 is TGCGCCAGCAGCTCCTCACAGACGTTGAACACTGAAGCTTTCTTT. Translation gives CASSSSQTLNTEAFF.

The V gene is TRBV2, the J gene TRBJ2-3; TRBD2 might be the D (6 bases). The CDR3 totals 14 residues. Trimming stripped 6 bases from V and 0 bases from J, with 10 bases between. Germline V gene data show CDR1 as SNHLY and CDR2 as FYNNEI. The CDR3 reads CASRVSGSTDTQYF. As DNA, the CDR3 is TGTGCCAGCAGGGTCAGCGGGAGCACAGATACGCAGTATTTT.

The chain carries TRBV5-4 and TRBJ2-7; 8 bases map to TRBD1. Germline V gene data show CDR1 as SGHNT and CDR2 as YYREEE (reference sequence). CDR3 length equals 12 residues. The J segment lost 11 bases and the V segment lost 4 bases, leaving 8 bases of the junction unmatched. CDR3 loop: CASSIGQGDEYF. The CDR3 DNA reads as TGTGCCAGCAGCATAGGACAGGGAGATGAGTACTTC. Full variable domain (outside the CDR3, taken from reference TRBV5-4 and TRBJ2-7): ETGVTQSPTHLIKTRGQQVTLRCSSQSGHNTVSWYQQALGQGPQFIFQYYREEENGRGNFPPRFSGLQFPNYSSELNVNALELDDSALYLCASSIGQGDEYFGPGTRLTVT.

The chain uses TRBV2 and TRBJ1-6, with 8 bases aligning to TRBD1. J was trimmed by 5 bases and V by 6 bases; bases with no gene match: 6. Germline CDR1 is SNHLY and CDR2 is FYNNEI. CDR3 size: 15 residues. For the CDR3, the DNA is TGTGCCAGCAGGACCAGGGGGCAGAATAATTCACCCCTCCACTTT. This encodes CASRTRGQNNSPLHF.

CDR3 sequence: CASSEPAFGGNEQFF. CDR3 DNA sequence: TGTGCCAGCAGTGAACCGGCGTTCGGGGGCAATGAGCAGTTCTTC. The rearrangement joins TRBV25-1 to TRBJ2-1; D may be TRBD2 (6 bases). Germline-derived CDR1 and CDR2 are MGHDK and SYGVNS. CDR3 length equals 15 residues. The V end lost 2 bases, the J end lost 6 bases, and 14 bases lay between the germline ends.

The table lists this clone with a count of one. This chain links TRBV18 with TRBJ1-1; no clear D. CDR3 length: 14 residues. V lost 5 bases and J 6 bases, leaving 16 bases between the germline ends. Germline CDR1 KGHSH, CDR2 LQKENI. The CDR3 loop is CASSDTQASAEAFF. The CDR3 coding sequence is TGTGCCAGCTCAGACACCCAGGCTAGCGCTGAAGCTTTCTTT.

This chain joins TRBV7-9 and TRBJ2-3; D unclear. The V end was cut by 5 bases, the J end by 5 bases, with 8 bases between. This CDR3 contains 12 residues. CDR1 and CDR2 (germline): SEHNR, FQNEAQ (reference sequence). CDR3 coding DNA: TGTGCCAGCAGCCTTAGTATAGATACGCAGTATTTT. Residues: CASSLSIDTQYF.

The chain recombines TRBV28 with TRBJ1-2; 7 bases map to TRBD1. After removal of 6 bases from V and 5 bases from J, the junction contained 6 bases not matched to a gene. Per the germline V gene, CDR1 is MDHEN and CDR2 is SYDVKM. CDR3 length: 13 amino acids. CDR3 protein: CASRSGGLYGYTF. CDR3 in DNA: TGTGCCAGCAGGTCAGGGGGTTTGTATGGCTACACCTTC.

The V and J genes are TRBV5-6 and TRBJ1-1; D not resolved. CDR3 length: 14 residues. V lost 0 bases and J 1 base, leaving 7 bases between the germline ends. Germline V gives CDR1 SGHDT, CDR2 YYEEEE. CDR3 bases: TGTGCCAGCAGCTTGGCTCCTAAGAACACTGAAGCTTTCTTT. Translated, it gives CASSLAPKNTEAFF.

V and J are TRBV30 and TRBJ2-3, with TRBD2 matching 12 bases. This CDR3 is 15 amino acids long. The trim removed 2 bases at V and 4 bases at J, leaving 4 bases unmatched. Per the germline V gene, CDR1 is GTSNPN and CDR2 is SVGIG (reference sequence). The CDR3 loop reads CAWSPRLAGADTQYF. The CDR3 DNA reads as TGTGCCTGGAGTCCCCGACTAGCGGGGGCAGATACGCAGTATTTT.

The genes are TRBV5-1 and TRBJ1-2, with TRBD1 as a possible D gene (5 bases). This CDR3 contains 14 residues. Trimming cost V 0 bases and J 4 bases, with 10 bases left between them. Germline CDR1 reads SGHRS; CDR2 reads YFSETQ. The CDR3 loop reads CASSLDTGFYGYTF. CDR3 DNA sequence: TGCGCCAGCAGCTTGGATACAGGCTTCTATGGCTACACCTTC.

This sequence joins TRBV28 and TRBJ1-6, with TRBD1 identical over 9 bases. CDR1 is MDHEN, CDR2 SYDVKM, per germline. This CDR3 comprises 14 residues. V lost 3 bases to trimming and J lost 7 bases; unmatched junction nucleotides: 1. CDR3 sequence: CASSLGTGNSPLHF. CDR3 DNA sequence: TGTGCCAGCAGTTTGGGGACAGGGAATTCACCCCTCCACTTT. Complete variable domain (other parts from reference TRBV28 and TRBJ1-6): DVKVTQSSRYLVKRTGEKVFLECVQDMDHENMFWYRQDPGLGLRLIYFSYDVKMKEKGDIPEGYSVSREKKERFSLILESASTNQTSMYLCASSLGTGNSPLHFGNGTRLTVT.

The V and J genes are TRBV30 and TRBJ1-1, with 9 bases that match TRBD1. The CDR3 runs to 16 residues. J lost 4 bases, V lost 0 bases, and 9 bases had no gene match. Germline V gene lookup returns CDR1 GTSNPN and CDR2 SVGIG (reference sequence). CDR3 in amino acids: CAWSVSGTGRGTEAFF. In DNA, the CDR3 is TGTGCCTGGAGTGTCTCCGGGACAGGGCGGGGCACTGAAGCTTTCTTT.

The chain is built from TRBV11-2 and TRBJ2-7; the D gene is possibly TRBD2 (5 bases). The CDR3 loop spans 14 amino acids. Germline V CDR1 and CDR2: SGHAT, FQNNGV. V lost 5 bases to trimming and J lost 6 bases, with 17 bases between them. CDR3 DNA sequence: TGTGCCAGCAGCCCGGGGTCTCGCCGGGGCGAGCAGTACTTC. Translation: CASSPGSRRGEQYF.

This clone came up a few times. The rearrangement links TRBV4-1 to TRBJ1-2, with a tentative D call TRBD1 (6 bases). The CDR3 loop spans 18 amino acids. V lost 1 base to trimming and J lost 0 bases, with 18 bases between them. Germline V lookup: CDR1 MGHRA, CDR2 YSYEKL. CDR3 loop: CASSQGPLRGGTNYGYTF. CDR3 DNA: TGCGCCAGCAGCCAAGGCCCCCTAAGGGGGGGCACTAACTATGGCTACACCTTC.

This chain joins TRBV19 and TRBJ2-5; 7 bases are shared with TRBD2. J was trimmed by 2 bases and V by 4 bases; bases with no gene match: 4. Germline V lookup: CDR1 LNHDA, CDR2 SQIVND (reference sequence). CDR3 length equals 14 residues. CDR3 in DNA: TGTGCCAGTAGTAGGGCGGGGGTTCAAGAGACCCAGTACTTC. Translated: CASSRAGVQETQYF.

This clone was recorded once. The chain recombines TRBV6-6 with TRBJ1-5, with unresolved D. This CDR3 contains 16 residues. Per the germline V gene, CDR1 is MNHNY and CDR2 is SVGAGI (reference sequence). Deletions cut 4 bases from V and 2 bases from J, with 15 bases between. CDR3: CASSSSSMGGNQPQHF. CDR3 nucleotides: TGTGCCAGCAGTTCGTCTAGTATGGGAGGCAATCAGCCCCAGCATTTT.

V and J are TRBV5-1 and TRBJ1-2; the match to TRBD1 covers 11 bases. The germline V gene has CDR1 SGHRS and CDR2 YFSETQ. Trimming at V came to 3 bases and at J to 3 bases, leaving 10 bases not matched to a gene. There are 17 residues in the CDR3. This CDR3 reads CASSSGGQGARDYGYTF. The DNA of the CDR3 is TGCGCCAGCAGCTCAGGTGGACAGGGGGCCAGGGACTATGGCTACACCTTC.

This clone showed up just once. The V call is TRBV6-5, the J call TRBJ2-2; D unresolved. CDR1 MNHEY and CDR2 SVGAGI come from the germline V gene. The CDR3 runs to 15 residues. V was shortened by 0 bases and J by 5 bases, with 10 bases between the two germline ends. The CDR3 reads CASSYSLSITGELFF. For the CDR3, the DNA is TGTGCCAGCAGTTACTCCCTTAGCATAACCGGGGAGCTGTTTTTT.

CDR3 loop: CAIAGGDSTDTQYF. The CDR3 coding sequence is TGTGCCATTGCCGGGGGGGACAGCACAGATACGCAGTATTTT. The V call is TRBV28, the J call TRBJ2-3; 8 nucleotides align to TRBD2. The V gene end was trimmed by 10 bases and the J gene end by 0 bases; junction bases not matched to a gene: 6. The CDR3 consists of 14 residues. From germline, CDR1 is MDHEN and CDR2 SYDVKM.

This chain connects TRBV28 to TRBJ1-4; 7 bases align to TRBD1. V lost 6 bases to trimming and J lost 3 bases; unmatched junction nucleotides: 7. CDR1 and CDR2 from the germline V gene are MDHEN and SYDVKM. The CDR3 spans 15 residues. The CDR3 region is CASSAQGSANEKLFF. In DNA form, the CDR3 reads TGTGCCAGCAGCGCACAGGGGAGTGCTAATGAAAAACTGTTTTTT.

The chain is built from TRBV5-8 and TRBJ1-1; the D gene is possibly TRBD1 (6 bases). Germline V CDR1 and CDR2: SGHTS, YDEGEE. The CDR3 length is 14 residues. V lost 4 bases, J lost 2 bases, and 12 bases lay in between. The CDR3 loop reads CASSSRGLNTEAFF. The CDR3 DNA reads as TGTGCCAGCAGCAGCAGGGGACTAAACACTGAAGCTTTCTTT.

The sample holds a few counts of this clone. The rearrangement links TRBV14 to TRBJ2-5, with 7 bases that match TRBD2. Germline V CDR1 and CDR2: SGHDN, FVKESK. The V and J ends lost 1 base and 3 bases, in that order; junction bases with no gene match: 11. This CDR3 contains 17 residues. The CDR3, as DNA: TGTGCCAGCAGCCAAGTTCGCTCACTAGCGAGAAAAGAGACCCAGTACTTC. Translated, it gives CASSQVRSLARKETQYF.

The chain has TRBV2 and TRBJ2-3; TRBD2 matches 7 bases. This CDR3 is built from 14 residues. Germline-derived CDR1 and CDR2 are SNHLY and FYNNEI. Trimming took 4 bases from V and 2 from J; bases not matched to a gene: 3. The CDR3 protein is CASSVTSPTDTQYF. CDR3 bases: TGTGCCAGCAGTGTGACTAGCCCCACAGATACGCAGTATTTT.